What follows are 5 T cell receptor beta chains derived from one specimen sequenced in a study of shared clonotypes between healthy human individuals. Data came from immunoSEQ multiplex PCR; TCRdb stores just in-frame clones and leaves some out. The data hold about 820,000 clones, with about 92% observed a single time. Naive CD8 populations comprised CD45RO-negative cells positively selected for CCR7, excluding terminally differentiated effector memory CD45RA+ cells. Sequencing was performed on naive CD8+ T cells sorted from blood. These receptors all come from a man aged 25 to 45 in good health.

The chain combines TRBV7-2 with TRBJ1-1, with 8 nucleotides matching TRBD1. Looked up from germline, CDR1 is SGHTA and CDR2 is FQGNSA. Germline trimming cut 5 bases from V and 6 bases from J; bases unmatched to any gene: 5. The CDR3 totals 13 residues. CDR3 in DNA: TGTGCCAGCAGCCACTTGGGACAGGCTGAAGCTTTCTTT. Its protein product is CASSHLGQAEAFF.

The V and J genes are TRBV6-1 and TRBJ2-7; 12 bases are a match to TRBD2. This CDR3 is 15 amino acids long. Germline V gene data show CDR1 as MNHNS and CDR2 as SASEGT. Trimming removed 8 bases from V and 2 bases from J; junction bases left unmatched: 7. The CDR3 reads CASGGLAGSPYEQYF. The CDR3 nucleotides read TGTGCCAGCGGAGGACTAGCGGGAAGCCCCTACGAGCAGTACTTC.

V usage is TRBV27 and J usage is TRBJ2-1; D call uncertain. V was clipped by 3 bases and J by 7 bases, with 10 bases between them. The CDR3 covers 13 residues. Per the germline V gene, CDR1 is MNHEY and CDR2 is SMNVEV (reference sequence). The CDR3: CASSFSLLNEQFF. CDR3 nucleotides: TGTGCCAGCAGTTTCAGCCTCTTAAATGAGCAGTTCTTC.

The gene calls are TRBV13 and TRBJ2-1, with 7 bases lining up with TRBD2. The CDR3 contains 14 residues. V gave up 2 bases and J gave up 8 bases; unmatched junction bases: 6. Germline V CDR1 and CDR2: PRHDT, FYEKMQ (reference sequence). For the CDR3, the DNA is TGTGCCAGCAGCTTACGAGGGAGGGACGATGAGCAGTTCTTC. This encodes CASSLRGRDDEQFF.

The chain recombines TRBV4-1 with TRBJ2-7; TRBD2 matches at 13 bases. The germline CDR1 and CDR2 sequences are MGHRA and YSYEKL. V shed 2 bases and J 4 bases; nucleotides not matched to a gene: 5. The CDR3 consists of 16 residues. CDR3 bases: TGCGCCAGCAGCCAATCCCCGGGACTAGCGGGGTACGAGCAGTACTTC. This translates into CASSQSPGLAGYEQYF.